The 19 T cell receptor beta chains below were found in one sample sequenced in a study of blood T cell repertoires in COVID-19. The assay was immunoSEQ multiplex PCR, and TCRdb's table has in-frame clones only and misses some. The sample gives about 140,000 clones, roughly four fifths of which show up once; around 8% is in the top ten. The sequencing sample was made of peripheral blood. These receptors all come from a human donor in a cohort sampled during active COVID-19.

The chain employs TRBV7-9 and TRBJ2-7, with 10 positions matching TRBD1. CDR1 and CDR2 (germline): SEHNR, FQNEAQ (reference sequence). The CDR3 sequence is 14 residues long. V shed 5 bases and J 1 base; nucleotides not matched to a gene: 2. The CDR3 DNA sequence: TGTGCCAGCAGCGGACAGGGGGAATCCTACGAGCAGTACTTC. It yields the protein CASSGQGESYEQYF.

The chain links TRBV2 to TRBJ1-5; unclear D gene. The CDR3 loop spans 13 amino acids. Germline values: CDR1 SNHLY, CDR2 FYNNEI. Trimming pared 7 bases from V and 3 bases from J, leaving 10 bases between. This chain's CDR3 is CASMGGPNQPQHF. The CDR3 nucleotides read TGTGCCAGCATGGGAGGGCCCAATCAGCCCCAGCATTTT. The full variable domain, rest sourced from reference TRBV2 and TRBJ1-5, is EPEVTQTPSHQVTQMGQEVILRCVPISNHLYFYWYRQILGQKVEFLVSFYNNEISEKSEIFDDQFSVERPDGSNFTLKIRSTKLEDSAMYFCASMGGPNQPQHFGDGTRLSIL.

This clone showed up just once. CDR3 nucleotide sequence: TGTGCCAGCAGCCCAGTGTCCCAGTCCTACGAGCAGTACTTC. Translation gives CASSPVSQSYEQYF. The rearrangement joins TRBV7-9 to TRBJ2-7, with D unresolved. Between the trimmed V and J ends, which lost 5 bases and 1 base, there was a span of 12 bases. This CDR3 comprises 14 residues. The germline V gene encodes CDR1 SEHNR and CDR2 FQNEAQ (reference sequence).

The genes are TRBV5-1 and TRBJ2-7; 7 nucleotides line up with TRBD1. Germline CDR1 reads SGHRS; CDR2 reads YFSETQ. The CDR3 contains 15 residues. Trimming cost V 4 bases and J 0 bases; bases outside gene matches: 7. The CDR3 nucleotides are TGCGCCAGCAGCCCTGAGGGACAGAGCTCCTACGAGCAGTACTTC. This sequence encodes CASSPEGQSSYEQYF.

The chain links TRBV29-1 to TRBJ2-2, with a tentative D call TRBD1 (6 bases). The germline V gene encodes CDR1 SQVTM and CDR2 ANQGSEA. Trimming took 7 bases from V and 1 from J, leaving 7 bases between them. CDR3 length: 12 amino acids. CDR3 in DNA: TGCAGCGGCAGGGGGAACACCGGGGAGCTGTTTTTT. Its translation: CSGRGNTGELFF.

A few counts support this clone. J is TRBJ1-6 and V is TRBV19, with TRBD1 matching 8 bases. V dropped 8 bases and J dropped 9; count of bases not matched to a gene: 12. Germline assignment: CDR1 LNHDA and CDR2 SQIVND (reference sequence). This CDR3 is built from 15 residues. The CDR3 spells CASSRGGQDGSPLHF. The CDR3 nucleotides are TGTGCCAGTTCGCGCGGGGGACAGGACGGTTCACCCCTCCACTTT.

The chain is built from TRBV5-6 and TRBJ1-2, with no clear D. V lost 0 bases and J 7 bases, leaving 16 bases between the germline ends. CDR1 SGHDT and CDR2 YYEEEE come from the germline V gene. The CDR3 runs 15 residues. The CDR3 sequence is CASSLARLPVLGYTF. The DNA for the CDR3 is TGTGCCAGCAGCTTGGCCCGACTCCCCGTTCTTGGCTACACCTTC.

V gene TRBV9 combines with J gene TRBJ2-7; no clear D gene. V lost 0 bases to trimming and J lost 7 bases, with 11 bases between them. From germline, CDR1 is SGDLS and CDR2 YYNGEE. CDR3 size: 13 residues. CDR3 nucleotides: TGTGCCAGCAGCGTAGCTACCGGGTCAGAGCAGTACTTC. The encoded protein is CASSVATGSEQYF.

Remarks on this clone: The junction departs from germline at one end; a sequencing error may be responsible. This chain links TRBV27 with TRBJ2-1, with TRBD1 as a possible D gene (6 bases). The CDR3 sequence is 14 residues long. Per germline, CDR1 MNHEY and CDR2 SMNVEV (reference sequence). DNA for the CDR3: TGTGCCACCAGTAGGACAGCCAAATACAATGAGCAGTTCTTC. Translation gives CATSRTAKYNEQFF.

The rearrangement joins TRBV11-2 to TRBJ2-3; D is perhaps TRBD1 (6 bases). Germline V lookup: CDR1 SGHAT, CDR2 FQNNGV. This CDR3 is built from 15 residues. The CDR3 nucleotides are TGTCGCCTCGAAGGGGGTCCGCAGAGCACAGATACGCAGTATTTT. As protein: CRLEGGPQSTDTQYF.

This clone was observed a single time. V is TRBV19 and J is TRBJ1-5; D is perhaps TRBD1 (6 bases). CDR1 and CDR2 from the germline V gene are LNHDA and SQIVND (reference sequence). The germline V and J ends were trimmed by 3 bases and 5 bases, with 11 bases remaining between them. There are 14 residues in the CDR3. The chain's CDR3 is CASSITRGDQPQHF. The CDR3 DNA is TGTGCCAGTAGTATCACCAGGGGTGATCAGCCCCAGCATTTT. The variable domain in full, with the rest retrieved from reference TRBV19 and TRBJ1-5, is DGGITQSPKYLFRKEGQNVTLSCEQNLNHDAMYWYRQDPGQGLRLIYYSQIVNDFQKGDIAEGYSVSREKKESFPLTVTSAQKNPTAFYLCASSITRGDQPQHFGDGTRLSIL.

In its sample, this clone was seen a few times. The CDR3 sequence is CATSDSVLPEAFF. The CDR3 nucleotides are TGTGCCACCAGTGATTCGGTCCTACCTGAAGCTTTCTTT. The genes are TRBV24-1 and TRBJ1-1; D is unresolved. The V and J ends lost 2 bases and 6 bases respectively, with 9 bases between them. CDR3 length: 13 amino acids. Germline lookup yields CDR1 KGHDR and CDR2 SFDVKD.

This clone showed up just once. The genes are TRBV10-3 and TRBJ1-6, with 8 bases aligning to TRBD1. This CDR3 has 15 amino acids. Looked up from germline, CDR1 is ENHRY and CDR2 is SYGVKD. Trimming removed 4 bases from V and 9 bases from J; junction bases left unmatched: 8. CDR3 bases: TGTGCCATCAGTGCGGGGACAGGACCCCCTTCACCCCTCCACTTT. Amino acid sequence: CAISAGTGPPSPLHF.

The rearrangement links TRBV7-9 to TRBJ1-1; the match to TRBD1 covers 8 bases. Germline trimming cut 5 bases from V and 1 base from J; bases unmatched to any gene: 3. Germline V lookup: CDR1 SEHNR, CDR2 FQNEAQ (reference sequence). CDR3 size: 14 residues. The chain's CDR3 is CASSVQGANTEAFF. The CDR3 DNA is TGTGCCAGCAGCGTTCAGGGGGCGAACACTGAAGCTTTCTTT.

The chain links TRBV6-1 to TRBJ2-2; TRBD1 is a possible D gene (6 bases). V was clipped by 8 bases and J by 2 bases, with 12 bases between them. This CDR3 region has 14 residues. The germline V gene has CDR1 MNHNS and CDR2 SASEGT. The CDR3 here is CASGRGGNTGELFF. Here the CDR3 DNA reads TGTGCCAGCGGCCGAGGGGGAAACACCGGGGAGCTGTTTTTT.

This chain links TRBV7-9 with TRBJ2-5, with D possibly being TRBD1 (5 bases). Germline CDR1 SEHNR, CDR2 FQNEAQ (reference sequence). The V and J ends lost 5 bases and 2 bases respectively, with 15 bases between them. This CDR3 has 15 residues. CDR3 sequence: CASSPALTEQETQYF. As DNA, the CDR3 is TGTGCCAGCAGCCCTGCCCTGACAGAGCAAGAGACCCAGTACTTC.

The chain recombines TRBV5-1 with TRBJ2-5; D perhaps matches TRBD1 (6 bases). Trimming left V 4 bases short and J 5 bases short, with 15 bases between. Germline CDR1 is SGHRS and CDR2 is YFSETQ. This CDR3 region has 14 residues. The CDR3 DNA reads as TGCGCCAGCAGCGGGGGACACCTAGGCGAGACCCAGTACTTC. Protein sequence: CASSGGHLGETQYF.

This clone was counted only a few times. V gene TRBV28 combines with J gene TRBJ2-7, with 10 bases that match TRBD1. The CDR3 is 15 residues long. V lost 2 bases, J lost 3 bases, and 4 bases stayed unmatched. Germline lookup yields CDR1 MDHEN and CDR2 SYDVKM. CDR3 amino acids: CASSLDRGLSYEQYF. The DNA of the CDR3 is TGTGCCAGCAGTTTAGACAGGGGGCTAAGCTACGAGCAGTACTTC. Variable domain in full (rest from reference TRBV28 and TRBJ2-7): DVKVTQSSRYLVKRTGEKVFLECVQDMDHENMFWYRQDPGLGLRLIYFSYDVKMKEKGDIPEGYSVSREKKERFSLILESASTNQTSMYLCASSLDRGLSYEQYFGPGTRLTVT.

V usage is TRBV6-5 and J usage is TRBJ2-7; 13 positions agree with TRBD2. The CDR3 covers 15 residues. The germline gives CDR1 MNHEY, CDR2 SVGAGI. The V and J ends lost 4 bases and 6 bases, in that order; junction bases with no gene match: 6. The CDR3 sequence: CASSLTSGGPLEQYF. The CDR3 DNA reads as TGTGCCAGCAGTTTGACTAGCGGGGGGCCCCTCGAGCAGTACTTC.